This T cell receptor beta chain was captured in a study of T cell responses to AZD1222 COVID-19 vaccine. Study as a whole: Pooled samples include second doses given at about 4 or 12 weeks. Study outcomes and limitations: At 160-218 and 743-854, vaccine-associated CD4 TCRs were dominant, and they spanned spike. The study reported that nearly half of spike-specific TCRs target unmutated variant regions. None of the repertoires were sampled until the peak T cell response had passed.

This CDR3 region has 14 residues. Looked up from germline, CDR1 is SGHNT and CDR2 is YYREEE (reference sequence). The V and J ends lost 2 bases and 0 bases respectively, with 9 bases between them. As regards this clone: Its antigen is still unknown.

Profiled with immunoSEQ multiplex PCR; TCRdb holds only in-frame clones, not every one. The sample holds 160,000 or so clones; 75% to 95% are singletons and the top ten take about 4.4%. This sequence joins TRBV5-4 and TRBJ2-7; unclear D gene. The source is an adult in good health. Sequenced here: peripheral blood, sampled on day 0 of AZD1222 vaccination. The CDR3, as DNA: TGTGCCAGCAGCTTCGGACCCGACTCCTACGAGCAGTACTTC. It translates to CASSFGPDSYEQYF.